This TCR beta chain was sequenced during a study of blood T cell repertoires in COVID-19. Study context: Recovered Cohort 3 donors showed two negative PCRs, clearance, or symptom resolution. Sources were T cells, B-cell-depleted T cells, or PBMCs; the material itself was cDNA or gDNA.

Recruitment covered about two dozen US areas and drew participants whose ages spanned about 18 to 95 years. Assignment of participants to cohorts was predicated upon participant-reported clinical history. The V and J ends lost 3 bases and 3 bases respectively, with 12 bases between them. CDR3 length equals 14 residues. The V gene's germline CDR1 is LNHDA and CDR2 SQIVND (reference sequence). This clone appeared once. Clones were sequenced by immunoSEQ multiplex PCR, and TCRdb holds only the in-frame ones, with some missing. Among more than 200,000 clones listed, around 86% were seen once. Source material: PBMCs or T cells enriched from blood (not recorded which). The rearrangement uses TRBV19 and TRBJ2-7; D perhaps matches TRBD1 (5 bases). The receptor was isolated from a man aged 25 to 45 in a cohort exposed to, infected with or recovered from COVID-19 (not recorded which). The DNA of the CDR3 is TGTGCCAGTAGTATTGGCAGGGATTTCTACGAGCAGTACTTC. Its protein is CASSIGRDFYEQYF.